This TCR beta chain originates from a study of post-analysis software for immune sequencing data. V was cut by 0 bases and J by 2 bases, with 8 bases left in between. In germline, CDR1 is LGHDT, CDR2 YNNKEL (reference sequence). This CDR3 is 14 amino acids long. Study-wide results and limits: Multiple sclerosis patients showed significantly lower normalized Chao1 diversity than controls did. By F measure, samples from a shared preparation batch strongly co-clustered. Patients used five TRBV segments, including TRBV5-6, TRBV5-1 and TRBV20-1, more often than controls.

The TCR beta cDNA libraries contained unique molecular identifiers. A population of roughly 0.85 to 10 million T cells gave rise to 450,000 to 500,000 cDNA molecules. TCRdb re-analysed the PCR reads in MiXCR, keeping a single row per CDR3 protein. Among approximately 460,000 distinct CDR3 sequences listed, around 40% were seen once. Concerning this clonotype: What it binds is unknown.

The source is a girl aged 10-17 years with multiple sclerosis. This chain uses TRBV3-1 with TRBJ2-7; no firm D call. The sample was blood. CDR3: CASSQDLGTYEQYF. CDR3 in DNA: TGTGCCAGCAGCCAAGATCTTGGAACCTACGAGCAGTACTTC.